This TCR beta chain was found in a study of beta chain features in type 1 diabetes. A note on this clone: Its target is not known.

Every bit of the isolated RNA underwent reverse transcription, so sequencing read expressed TCRB transcripts. Sequencing used immunoSEQ multiplex PCR; TCRdb keeps in-frame clones, though not all of them. The data hold around 160,000 clones, with 6.5% to 8.5% observed a single time. V shed 6 bases and J 0 bases; nucleotides not matched to a gene: 4. The germline gives CDR1 MNHEY, CDR2 SMNVEV (reference sequence). The CDR3 runs to 15 residues. Findings and limits, study-wide: Among patients with Type 1 diabetes, TCRB CDR3s were moderately but significantly shorter in every one of the four CD4+ subsets.

Material for sequencing was central memory CD4+ T cells from blood. This chain joins TRBV27 and TRBJ2-2; 7 bases agree with TRBD1. The receptor comes from a woman aged 18-35 years with type 1 diabetes. CDR3 nucleotide sequence: TGTGCCAGCAGACGGGGACAGACGAACACCGGGGAGCTGTTTTTT. It specifies CASRRGQTNTGELFF.